This T cell receptor (beta chain) was recovered during a study of T cells after yellow fever vaccination. Whole-study context: Fractions of limited cellularity were prepared by means of SMART-Seq v4 Ultra Low Input.

General study results and limits: Post-booster samples contained most primary-vaccination clones (approximately 97% CD4, about 87% CD8). Just a small share of clonotypes turned up in the CD4 compartment as well as the CD8 compartment.

In this sample, this clonotype turned up many times. The antigen remains undetermined. The germline V and J ends were trimmed by 4 bases and 6 bases, with 25 bases remaining between them. Germline V gene data show CDR1 as KGHDR and CDR2 as SFDVKD. The CDR3 length is 18 residues. The 5'RACE template-switching step produced TCR cDNA and added a universal primer site and UMIs. TCRdb used MiXCR to reprocess the 5' RACE reads, holding one entry per CDR3 protein. The sample holds some 250,000 distinct CDR3 sequences, about 3.5% seen once. The sample here was PBMCs, taken 15 days after the yellow fever booster vaccination. V usage is TRBV24-1 and J usage is TRBJ2-3, with TRBD1 as a possible D gene (7 bases). This TCR came from a man aged 18 to 30 who received the YFV17D yellow fever vaccine. The CDR3 DNA follows: TGTGCCACCAGTGACCGCGGGACAGACACCCAGGGAGCGGATACGCAGTATTTT. As protein: CATSDRGTDTQGADTQYF.